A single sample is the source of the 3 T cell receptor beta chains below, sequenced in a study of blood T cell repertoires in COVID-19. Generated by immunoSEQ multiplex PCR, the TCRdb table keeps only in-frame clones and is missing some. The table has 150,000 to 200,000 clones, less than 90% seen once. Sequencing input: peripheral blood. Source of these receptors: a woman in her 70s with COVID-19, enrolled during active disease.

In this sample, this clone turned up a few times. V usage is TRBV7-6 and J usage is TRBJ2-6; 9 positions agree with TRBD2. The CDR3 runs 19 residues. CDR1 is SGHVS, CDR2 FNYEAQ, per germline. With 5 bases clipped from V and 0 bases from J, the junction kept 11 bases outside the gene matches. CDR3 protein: CASSQPTSGYYSGANVLTF. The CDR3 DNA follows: TGTGCCAGCAGCCAACCGACTAGCGGTTACTACTCTGGGGCCAACGTCCTGACTTTC.

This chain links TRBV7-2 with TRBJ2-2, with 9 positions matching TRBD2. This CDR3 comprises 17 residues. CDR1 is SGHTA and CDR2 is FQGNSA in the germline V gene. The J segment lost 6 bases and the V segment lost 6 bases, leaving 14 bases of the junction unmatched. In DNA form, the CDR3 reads TGTGCCAGCAGTGCTGCCCCCGGGACTAGCATCCCCGGGGAGCTGTTTTTT. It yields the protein CASSAAPGTSIPGELFF.

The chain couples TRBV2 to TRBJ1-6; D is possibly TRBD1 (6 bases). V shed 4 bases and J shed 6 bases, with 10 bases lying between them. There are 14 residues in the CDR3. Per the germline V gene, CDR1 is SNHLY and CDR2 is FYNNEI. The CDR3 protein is CASSAQGLNSPLHF. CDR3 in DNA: TGTGCCAGCAGTGCTCAGGGGCTTAATTCACCCCTCCACTTT. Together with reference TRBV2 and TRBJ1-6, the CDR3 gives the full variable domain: EPEVTQTPSHQVTQMGQEVILRCVPISNHLYFYWYRQILGQKVEFLVSFYNNEISEKSEIFDDQFSVERPDGSNFTLKIRSTKLEDSAMYFCASSAQGLNSPLHFGNGTRLTVT.